The sequence of this TCR beta chain was determined in a study of blood T cell repertoires in COVID-19. Study at large: Samples came from the United States, Italy and Spain, spanning acute and convalescent COVID-19. T cells, B-cell-depleted T cells, or PBMCs provided the cDNA or gDNA that served as material.

The CDR3 is 14 residues long. V lost 4 bases, J lost 4 bases, and 14 bases lay in between. Germline CDR1 SGHRS, CDR2 YFSETQ. Assay: immunoSEQ multiplex PCR; the TCRdb copy retains only in-frame clones and omits some. Here the sample spans some 310,000 clones, nearly 90% being singletons. The V and J genes are TRBV5-1 and TRBJ1-2; unclear D gene. Sequencing was performed on peripheral blood. This TCR came from a woman aged 40 to 50 with COVID-19, enrolled during active disease. The CDR3 coding sequence is TGCGCCAGCAGCCCCGCCGCGGATACCTATGGCTACACCTTC. Protein product: CASSPAADTYGYTF.